Each of the 10 T cell receptor beta chains below was sequenced from the same sample in a study of cytomegalovirus exposure and HLA in healthy donors. Profiled with immunoSEQ multiplex PCR; TCRdb holds only in-frame clones, not every one. The table includes some 140,000 clones, 65% to 90% detected once. The sample consisted of PBMCs. The receptor set was obtained from a man aged 18-30 years in good health and CMV-seropositive.

This chain links TRBV13 with TRBJ1-2; 8 bases line up with TRBD1. CDR1 is PRHDT, CDR2 FYEKMQ, per germline (reference sequence). J gave up 7 bases and V 3 bases, and 7 bases lay outside the gene matches. The CDR3 is 14 residues long. CDR3 coding DNA: TGTGCCAGCAGCTTCCGACAGGGGAGGGGTGGCTACACCTTC. Encoded protein: CASSFRQGRGGYTF. The full variable domain, completed using reference TRBV13 and TRBJ1-2, is AAGVIQSPRHLIKEKRETATLKCYPIPRHDTVYWYQQGPGQDPQFLISFYEKMQSDKGSIPDRFSAQQFSDYHSELNMSSLELGDSALYFCASSFRQGRGGYTFGSGTRLTVV.

The rearrangement joins TRBV7-9 to TRBJ1-1, with 7 bases that match TRBD1. The CDR3 runs to 14 residues. In germline, CDR1 is SEHNR, CDR2 FQNEAQ (reference sequence). V was clipped by 6 bases and J by 5 bases; unmatched bases: 9. Written as DNA, the CDR3 is TGTGCCAGCAGTTCAACGACAGGGCGGACTGAAGCTTTCTTT. As protein: CASSSTTGRTEAFF.

The DNA of the CDR3 is TGTGCCAGCTCACCAGGGAGGAATGAGCAGTTCTTC. Translated: CASSPGRNEQFF. This chain connects TRBV18 to TRBJ2-1, with D maybe TRBD2 (6 bases). V lost 2 bases and J lost 7, with 6 bases in between. The CDR3 is 12 residues long. CDR1 and CDR2 from the germline V gene are KGHSH and LQKENI.

This rearrangement joins TRBV11-2 to TRBJ1-5; D is ambiguous. Trimming cost V 1 base and J 4 bases, with 11 bases left between them. The CDR3 sequence is 15 residues long. Germline CDR1 reads SGHAT; CDR2 reads FQNNGV. DNA for the CDR3: TGTGCCAGCAGCTTAGGGGGAGGCCCTAATCAGCCCCAGCATTTT. Its translation: CASSLGGGPNQPQHF.

The chain employs TRBV27 and TRBJ2-5, with TRBD1 as a possible D gene (7 bases). The CDR3 runs 12 residues. The V end lost 6 bases, the J end lost 5 bases, and 10 bases lay between the germline ends. Germline V gives CDR1 MNHEY, CDR2 SMNVEV (reference sequence). The CDR3 here is CASRSGGETQYF. DNA of the CDR3: TGTGCCAGCAGGTCAGGGGGGGAGACCCAGTACTTC.

The chain carries TRBV29-1 and TRBJ1-1; D unclear. The V end was cut by 6 bases, the J end by 6 bases, with 11 bases between. Germline-derived CDR1 and CDR2 are SQVTM and ANQGSEA. CDR3 length: 11 amino acids. CDR3 nucleotide sequence: TGCAGCGTCGTAGAGAGGGCTGAAGCTTTCTTT. This gives the protein CSVVERAEAFF.

Only one count was recorded for this clone. This rearrangement joins TRBV6-5 to TRBJ2-7; 10 nucleotides match TRBD1. Per germline, CDR1 MNHEY and CDR2 SVGAGI. This CDR3 has 14 amino acids. V trimming: 4 bases; J trimming: 2 bases; junction bases outside the gene matches: 2. For the CDR3, the DNA is TGTGCCAGCAGTTCTGACAGGGGGCCCTACGAGCAGTACTTC. This codes for CASSSDRGPYEQYF.

The chain employs TRBV5-1 and TRBJ2-2, with D tentatively TRBD2 (6 bases). V was shortened by 1 base and J by 4 bases, with 11 bases between the two germline ends. This CDR3 region has 15 residues. CDR1 is SGHRS and CDR2 is YFSETQ in the germline V gene. CDR3 region: CASSLTAGGTGELFF. In nucleotides, the CDR3 is TGCGCCAGCAGCTTGACAGCGGGTGGCACCGGGGAGCTGTTTTTT. Full variable domain (remainder filled in from reference TRBV5-1 and TRBJ2-2): KAGVTQTPRYLIKTRGQQVTLSCSPISGHRSVSWYQQTPGQGLQFLFEYFSETQRNKGNFPGRFSGRQFSNSRSEMNVSTLELGDSALYLCASSLTAGGTGELFFGEGSRLTVL.

The chain combines TRBV2 with TRBJ1-5; perhaps TRBD1 as D (5 bases). The CDR3 has 16 amino acids. CDR1 SNHLY and CDR2 FYNNEI come from the germline V gene. V was cut by 8 bases and J by 2 bases, with 19 bases left in between. CDR3 sequence: CASSIRAAGGNQPQHF. CDR3 DNA sequence: TGTGCCAGCTCCATCCGGGCCGCGGGGGGCAATCAGCCCCAGCATTTT.

This clone appeared once. The V gene is TRBV11-2, the J gene TRBJ2-5; D perhaps matches TRBD2 (5 bases). V was clipped by 5 bases and J by 5 bases, with 15 bases between them. The CDR3 has 14 residues. The germline V gene has CDR1 SGHAT and CDR2 FQNNGV. In DNA, the CDR3 is TGTGCCAGCAGCCCAAGCCGCGGGTGGGAGACCCAGTACTTC. It codes for CASSPSRGWETQYF. Looking up the rest from reference TRBV11-2 and TRBJ2-5 gives the full variable domain: EAGVAQSPRYKIIEKRQSVAFWCNPISGHATLYWYQQILGQGPKLLIQFQNNGVVDDSQLPKDRFSAERLKGVDSTLKIQPAKLEDSAVYLCASSPSRGWETQYFGPGTRLLVL.